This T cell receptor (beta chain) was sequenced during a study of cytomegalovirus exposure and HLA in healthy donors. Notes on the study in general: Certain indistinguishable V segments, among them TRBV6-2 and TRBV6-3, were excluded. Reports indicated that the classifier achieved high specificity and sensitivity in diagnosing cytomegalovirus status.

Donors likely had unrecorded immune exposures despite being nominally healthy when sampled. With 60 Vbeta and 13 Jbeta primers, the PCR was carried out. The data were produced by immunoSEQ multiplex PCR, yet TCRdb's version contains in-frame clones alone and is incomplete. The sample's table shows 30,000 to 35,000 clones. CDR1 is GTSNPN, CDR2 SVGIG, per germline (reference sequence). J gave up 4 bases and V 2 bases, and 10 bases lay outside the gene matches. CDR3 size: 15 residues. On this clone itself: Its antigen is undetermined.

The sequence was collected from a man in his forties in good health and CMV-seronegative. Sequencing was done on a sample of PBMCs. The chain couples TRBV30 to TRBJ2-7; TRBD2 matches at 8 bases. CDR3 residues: CAWSQSGTSVYEQYF. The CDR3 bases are TGTGCCTGGAGTCAATCCGGGACTAGTGTGTACGAGCAGTACTTC.